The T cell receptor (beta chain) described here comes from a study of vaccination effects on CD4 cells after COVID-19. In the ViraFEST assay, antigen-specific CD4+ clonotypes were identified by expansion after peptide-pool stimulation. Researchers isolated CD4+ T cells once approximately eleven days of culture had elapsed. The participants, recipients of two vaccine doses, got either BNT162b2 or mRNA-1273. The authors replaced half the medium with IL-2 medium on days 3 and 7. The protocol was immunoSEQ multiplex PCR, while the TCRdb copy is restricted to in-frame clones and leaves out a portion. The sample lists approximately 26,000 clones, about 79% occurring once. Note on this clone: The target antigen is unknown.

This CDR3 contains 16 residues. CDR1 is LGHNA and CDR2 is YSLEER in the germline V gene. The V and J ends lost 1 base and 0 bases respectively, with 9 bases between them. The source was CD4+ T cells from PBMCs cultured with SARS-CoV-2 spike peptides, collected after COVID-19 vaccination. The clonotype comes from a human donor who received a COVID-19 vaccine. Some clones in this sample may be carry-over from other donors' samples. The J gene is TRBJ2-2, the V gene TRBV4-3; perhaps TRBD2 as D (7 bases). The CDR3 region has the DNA TGCGCCAGCAGCCAAGGCGGGGGCGCGAACACCGGGGAGCTGTTTTTT. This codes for CASSQGGGANTGELFF.